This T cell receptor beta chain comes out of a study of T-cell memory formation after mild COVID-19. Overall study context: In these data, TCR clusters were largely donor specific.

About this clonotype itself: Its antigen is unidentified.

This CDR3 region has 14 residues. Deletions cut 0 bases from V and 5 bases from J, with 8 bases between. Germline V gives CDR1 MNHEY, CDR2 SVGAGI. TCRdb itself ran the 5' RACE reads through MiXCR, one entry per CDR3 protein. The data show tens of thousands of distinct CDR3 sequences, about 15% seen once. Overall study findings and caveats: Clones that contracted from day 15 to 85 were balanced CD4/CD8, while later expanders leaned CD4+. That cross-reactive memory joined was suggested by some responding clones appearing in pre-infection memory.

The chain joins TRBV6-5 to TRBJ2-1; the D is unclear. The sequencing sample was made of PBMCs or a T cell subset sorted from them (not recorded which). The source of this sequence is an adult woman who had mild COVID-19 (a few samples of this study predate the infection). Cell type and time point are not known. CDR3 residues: CASSYSPSDNEQFF. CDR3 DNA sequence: TGTGCCAGCAGTTACTCACCTAGTGACAATGAGCAGTTCTTC.